This T cell receptor beta chain came from a study of naive and memory T cell subsets listed by TCRdb under 2017. Concerning the study at large: In the figure summarizing the skin biopsy and whole blood samples, 10 or so blood donors, 7 tuberculin skin test biopsies and 3 saline control biopsies were reported. Skin biopsies were taken from tuberculin skin test sites or from saline-injected control sites and were processed for RNA extraction as described before. PCR2 was typically run as a SYBR Green qPCR and stopped at a set threshold, although low-input samples could use end-point PCR of around 6 cycles instead. General conclusions and limits of the study: The paper did not give details of skin biopsy collection and RNA processing, instead referencing earlier studies for those details. TCR sequences were reportedly recovered from both skin biopsy types, with far more TCRs at tuberculin skin test sites. The larger number of TCRs at tuberculin skin test sites was interpreted as T cell infiltration of a delayed type IV hypersensitivity reaction. The RNA-based method was acknowledged as potentially sensitive to TCR transcript changes with T cell activation and differentiation.

Explained via the paper, the treatment or condition label denotes: skin biopsy from PPD injection site in Mantoux-positive individual. The study reported a robust and sensitive protocol to amplify, sequence and analyze TCRs, based on 3' ligation of a UMI-containing oligonucleotide to TCR cDNA. Tuberculin skin test biopsies came from sites injected with PPD in individuals with a positive Mantoux test. Before reverse transcription, total RNA that had not been cell sorted was treated with RQ1 DNase, with a target input of roughly 1 to 1,100 ng. To check how robust the pipeline was in samples where T cells make up a minority population, libraries were built from skin biopsies and whole blood. The trim is 2 bases for V and 8 bases for J, with a gap of 16 bases between the germline ends. According to the germline V gene, CDR1 reads MDHEN and CDR2 reads SYDVKM. Counted from cysteine to phenylalanine, this CDR3 has 15 amino acids. Only CDR3 DNA is held: 45 bases, read in frame from base 1.

The library was generated by UMI-ligation and nested PCR. The ligated cDNA was amplified in four rounds of PCR with nested alpha and beta constant region primers together with the SP2 primer. For the blood and skin samples, reverse transcription of TCR RNA was done with SuperScript IV along with alpha and beta constant region primers. An oligonucleotide carrying the Illumina SP2 primer and a UMI was ligated to the cDNA 3' end using T4 RNA ligase 1. The 12-nucleotide UMI was composed of two random hexamers separated by an eight-base spacer, which was included to prevent hairpin formation. From the second PCR onward, the TCR alpha and beta chain libraries were handled separately, and dual indexing was used for multiplexing. After pooling, the indexed libraries were analyzed by capillary electrophoresis and sequenced on either an Illumina MiSeq or NextSeq. Libraries were spiked with PhiX DNA at about 5-7% so that base diversity was increased and cluster recognition was improved. From the authors' description of their analysis: Demultiplexor took UMIs from read 2, joined the UMIs to the TCR sequence from read 1, and separated reads according to sample indices. V and J genes and V-J junctions were identified by Decombinator, which gave every TCR a five-part identifier that included V and J deletions. Collapsinator used UMIs to correct sequencing errors and PCR amplification heterogeneity, yielding UMI-based abundance per TCR. CDR3Translator converted identifiers to nucleotide sequence, translated to amino acids, and extracted CDR3 regions using terminal motifs. After normalization to the amount of input RNA, the error-corrected alpha and beta TCR counts from blood and from skin were compared. Using fastp at Q25 and MiXCR, TCRdb reprocessed the public reads and kept productive beta chains. Each CDR3 protein gets just one entry, which takes the most common genes and DNA from the rows behind it. Here the V and J calls rest on TCRdb's processing, not on the authors' analysis. The table for this sample lists about 14,000 distinct CDR3 sequences; more than 4% of them were counted only once. The ten largest account for 8.2% of the sample.

This clonotype occurred many times. The antigen this receptor binds is unknown. Per-base qualities were not stored, and no clone one base away is much larger. The receptor was derived from an adult in good health. Sequencing used skin, obtained from a tuberculin skin test site. The chain is encoded by TRBV28 joined to TRBJ2-4; 6 matching bases give a weak D call of TRBD1. The CDR3 in this case is CASSLRDKLVDIQYF. The DNA sequence is given as TGTGCCAGCAGTTTAAGGGACAAGTTAGTGGACATTCAGTACTTC. With the rest looked up from the reference TRBV28 and TRBJ2-4 genes rather than sequenced, the full variable domain is DVKVTQSSRYLVKRTGEKVFLECVQDMDHENMFWYRQDPGLGLRLIYFSYDVKMKEKGDIPEGYSVSREKKERFSLILESASTNQTSMYLCASSLRDKLVDIQYFGAGTRLSVL.